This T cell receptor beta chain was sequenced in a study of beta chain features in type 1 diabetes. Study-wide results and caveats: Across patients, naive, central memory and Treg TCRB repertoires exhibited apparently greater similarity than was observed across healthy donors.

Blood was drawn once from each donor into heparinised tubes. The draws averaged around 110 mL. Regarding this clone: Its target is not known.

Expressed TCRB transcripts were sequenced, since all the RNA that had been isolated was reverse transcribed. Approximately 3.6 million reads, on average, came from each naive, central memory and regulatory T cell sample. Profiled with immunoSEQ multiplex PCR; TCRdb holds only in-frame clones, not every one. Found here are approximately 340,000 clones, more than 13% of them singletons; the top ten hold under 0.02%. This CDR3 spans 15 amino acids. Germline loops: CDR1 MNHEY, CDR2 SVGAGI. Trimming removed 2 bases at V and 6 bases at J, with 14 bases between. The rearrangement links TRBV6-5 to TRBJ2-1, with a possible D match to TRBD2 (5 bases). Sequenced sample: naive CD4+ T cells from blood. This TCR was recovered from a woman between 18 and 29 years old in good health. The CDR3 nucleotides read TGTGCCAGCAGTTACGAGCGAGCGGTAACCAATGAGCAGTTCTTC. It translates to CASSYERAVTNEQFF.